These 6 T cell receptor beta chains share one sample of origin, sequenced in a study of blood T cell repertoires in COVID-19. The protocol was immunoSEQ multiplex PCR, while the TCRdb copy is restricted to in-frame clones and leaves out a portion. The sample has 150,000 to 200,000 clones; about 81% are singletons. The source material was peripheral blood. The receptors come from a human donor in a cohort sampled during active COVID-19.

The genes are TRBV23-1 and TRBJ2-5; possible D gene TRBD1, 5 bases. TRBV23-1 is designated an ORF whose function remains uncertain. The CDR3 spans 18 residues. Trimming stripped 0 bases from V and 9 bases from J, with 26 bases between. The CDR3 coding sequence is TGCGCCAGCAGTCAATCCTCGGAGACGGTGTCCTCCTACAGGCCCCAGTACTTC. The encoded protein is CASSQSSETVSSYRPQYF.

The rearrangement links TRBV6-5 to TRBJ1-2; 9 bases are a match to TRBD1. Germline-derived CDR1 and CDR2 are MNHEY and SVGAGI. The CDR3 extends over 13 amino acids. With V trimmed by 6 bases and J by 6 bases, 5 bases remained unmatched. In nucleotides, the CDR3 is TGTGCCAGCAGGAGGGACAGGGCCGATGGCTACACCTTC. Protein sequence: CASRRDRADGYTF.

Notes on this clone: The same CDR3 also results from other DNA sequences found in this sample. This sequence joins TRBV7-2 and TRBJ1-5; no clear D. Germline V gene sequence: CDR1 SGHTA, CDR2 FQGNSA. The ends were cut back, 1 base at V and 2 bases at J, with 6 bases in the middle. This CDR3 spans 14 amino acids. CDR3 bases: TGTGCCAGCAGCTTAGTTCGGGGCAATCAGCCCCAGCATTTT. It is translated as CASSLVRGNQPQHF.

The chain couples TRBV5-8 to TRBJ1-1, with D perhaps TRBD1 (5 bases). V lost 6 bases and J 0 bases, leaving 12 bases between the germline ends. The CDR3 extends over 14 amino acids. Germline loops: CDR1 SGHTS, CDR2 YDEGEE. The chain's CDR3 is CASTRTLLNTEAFF. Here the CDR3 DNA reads TGTGCCAGCACCCGGACACTATTGAACACTGAAGCTTTCTTT.

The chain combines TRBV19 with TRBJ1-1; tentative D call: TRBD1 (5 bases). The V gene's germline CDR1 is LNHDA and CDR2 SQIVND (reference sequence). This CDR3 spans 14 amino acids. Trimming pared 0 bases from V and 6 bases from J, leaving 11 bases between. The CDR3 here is CASSIDVGTSEAFF. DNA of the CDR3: TGTGCCAGTAGTATAGATGTCGGGACTTCTGAAGCTTTCTTT.

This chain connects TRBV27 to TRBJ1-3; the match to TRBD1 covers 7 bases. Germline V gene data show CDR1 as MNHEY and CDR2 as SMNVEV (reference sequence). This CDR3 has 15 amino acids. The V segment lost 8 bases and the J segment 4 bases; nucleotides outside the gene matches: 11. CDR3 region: CASSQMTGRGNTIYF. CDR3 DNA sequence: TGTGCCAGCTCTCAAATGACAGGGAGAGGAAACACCATATATTTT.